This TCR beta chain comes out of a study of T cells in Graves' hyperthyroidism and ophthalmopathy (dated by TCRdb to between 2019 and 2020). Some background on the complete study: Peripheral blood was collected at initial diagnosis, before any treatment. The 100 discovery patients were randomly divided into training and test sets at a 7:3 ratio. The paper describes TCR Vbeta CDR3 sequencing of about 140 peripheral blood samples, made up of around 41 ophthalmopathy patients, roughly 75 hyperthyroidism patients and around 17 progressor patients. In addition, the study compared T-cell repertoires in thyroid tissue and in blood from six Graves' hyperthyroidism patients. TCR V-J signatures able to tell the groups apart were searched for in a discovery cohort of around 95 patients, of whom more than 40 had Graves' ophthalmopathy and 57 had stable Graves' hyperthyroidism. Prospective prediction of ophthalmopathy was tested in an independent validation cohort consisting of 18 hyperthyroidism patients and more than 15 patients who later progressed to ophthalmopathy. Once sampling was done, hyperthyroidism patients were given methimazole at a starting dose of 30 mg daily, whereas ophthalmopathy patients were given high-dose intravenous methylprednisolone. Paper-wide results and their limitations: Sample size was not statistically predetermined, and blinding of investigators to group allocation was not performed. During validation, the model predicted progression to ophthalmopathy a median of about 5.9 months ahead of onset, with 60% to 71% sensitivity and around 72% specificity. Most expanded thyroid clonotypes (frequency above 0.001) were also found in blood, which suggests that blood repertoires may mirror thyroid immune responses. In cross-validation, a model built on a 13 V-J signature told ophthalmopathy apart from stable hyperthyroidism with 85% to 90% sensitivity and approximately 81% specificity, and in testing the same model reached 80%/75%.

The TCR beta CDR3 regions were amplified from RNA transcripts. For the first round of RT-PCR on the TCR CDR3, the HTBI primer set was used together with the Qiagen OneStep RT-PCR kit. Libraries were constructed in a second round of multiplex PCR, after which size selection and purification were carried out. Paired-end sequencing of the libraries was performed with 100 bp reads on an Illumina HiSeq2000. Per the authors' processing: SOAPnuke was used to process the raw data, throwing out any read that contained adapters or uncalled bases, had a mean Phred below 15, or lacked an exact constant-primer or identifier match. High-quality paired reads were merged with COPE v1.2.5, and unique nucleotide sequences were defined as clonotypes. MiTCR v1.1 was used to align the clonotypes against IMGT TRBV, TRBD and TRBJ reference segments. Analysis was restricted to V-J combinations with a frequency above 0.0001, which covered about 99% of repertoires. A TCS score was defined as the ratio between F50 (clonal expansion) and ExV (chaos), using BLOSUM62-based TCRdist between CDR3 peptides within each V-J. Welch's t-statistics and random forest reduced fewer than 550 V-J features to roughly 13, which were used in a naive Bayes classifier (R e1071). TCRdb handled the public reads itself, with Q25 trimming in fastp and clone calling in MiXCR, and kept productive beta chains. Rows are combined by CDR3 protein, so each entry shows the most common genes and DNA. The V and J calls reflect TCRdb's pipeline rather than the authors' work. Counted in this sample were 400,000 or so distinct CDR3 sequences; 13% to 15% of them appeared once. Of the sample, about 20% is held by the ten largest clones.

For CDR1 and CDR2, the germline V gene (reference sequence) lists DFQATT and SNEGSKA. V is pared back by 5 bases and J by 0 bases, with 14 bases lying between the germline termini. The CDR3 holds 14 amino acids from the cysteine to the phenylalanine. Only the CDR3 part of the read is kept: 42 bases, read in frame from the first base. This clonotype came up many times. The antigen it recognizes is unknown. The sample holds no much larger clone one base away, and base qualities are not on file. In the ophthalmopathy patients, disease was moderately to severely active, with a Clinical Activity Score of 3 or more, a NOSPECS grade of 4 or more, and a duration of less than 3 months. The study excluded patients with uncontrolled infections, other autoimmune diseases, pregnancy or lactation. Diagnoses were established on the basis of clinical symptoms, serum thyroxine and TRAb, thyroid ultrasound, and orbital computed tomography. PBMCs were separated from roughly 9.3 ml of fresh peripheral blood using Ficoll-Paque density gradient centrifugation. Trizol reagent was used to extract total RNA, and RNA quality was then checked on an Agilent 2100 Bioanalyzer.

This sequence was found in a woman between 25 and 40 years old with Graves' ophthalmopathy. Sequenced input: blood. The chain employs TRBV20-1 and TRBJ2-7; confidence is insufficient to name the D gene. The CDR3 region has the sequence CSASGLGSSYEQYF. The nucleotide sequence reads TGCAGTGCTTCAGGCCTAGGAAGCTCCTACGAGCAGTACTTC.